This TCR beta chain is drawn from a study of T cells in Graves' hyperthyroidism and ophthalmopathy. Orbital computed tomography, thyroid ultrasound, serum thyroxine and TRAb, and clinical symptoms together informed the diagnoses. Amplification of TCR beta CDR3 regions used RNA as the template. The HTBI primer set drove a first-round RT-PCR of the TCR CDR3. TCRdb analysed the multiplex PCR reads with MiXCR anew, one entry per CDR3 protein. Here the sample spans approximately 510,000 distinct CDR3 sequences, around 20% being singletons. Trimming stripped 6 bases from V and 1 base from J, with 9 bases between. From germline, CDR1 is MDHEN and CDR2 SYDVKM. The CDR3 is 14 residues long. Notes on the study in general: Most thyroid clonotypes expanded above 0.001 were also detected in blood. A model built on 13 V-J features separated ophthalmopathy from stable hyperthyroidism.

This clonotype was observed at least ten times. Its specificity is unknown. The chain carries TRBV28 and TRBJ2-2, with a possible D match to TRBD1 (6 bases). The clonotype originates from a man aged 18-30 years with Graves' hyperthyroidism. The sequencing input was blood. Written as DNA, the CDR3 is TGTGCCAGCAGATCGGGACAGAACACCGGGGAGCTGTTTTTT. Translating gives CASRSGQNTGELFF.